The 20 T cell receptor beta chains below were found in one sample sequenced in a study of cytomegalovirus exposure and HLA in healthy donors (dated by TCRdb to the late 2010s). To prepare the library, the immunoSEQ multiplex PCR assay was applied. For the multiplex PCR, a mixture combining 60 forward primers for TCR Vbeta segments and 13 reverse primers for TCR Jbeta segments was used. The immuneACCESS repertoire file appears here via TCRdb, limited to in-frame rearrangements. These files lack a portion of the clones; in checked studies, under half of the deficit traces to unresolved V genes, and the cause of the others is not known. Recorded for this sample are 150,000 to 200,000 clones; 75% to 85% of them occurred a single time. The leading ten clones occupy 6.5% of the sample. Sequenced material: PBMCs. Source of these receptors: a woman aged 45 to 65 in good health and CMV-seropositive.

This clone has just one count. The chain uses TRBV27 and TRBJ2-1, with TRBD2 matching 7 bases. The CDR3 loop spans 20 amino acids. The germline CDR1 and CDR2 sequences are MNHEY and SMNVEV (reference sequence). V was clipped by 6 bases and J by 0 bases; unmatched bases: 20. The CDR3 DNA is TGTGCCAGCAGGCAAGGGCTTGCTGCGGGAGTTGGGAGCTCCTACAATGAGCAGTTCTTC. This codes for CASRQGLAAGVGSSYNEQFF.

The chain employs TRBV7-8 and TRBJ2-1; D is ambiguous. In germline, CDR1 is SGHVS, CDR2 FQNEAQ. This CDR3 has 13 residues. V was shortened by 5 bases and J by 8 bases, with 13 bases between the two germline ends. The CDR3 DNA reads as TGTGCCAGCAGCGGCCCAATGAGGCATGAGCAGTTCTTC. Its protein is CASSGPMRHEQFF.

The chain carries TRBV7-2 and TRBJ2-7, with 9 bases lining up with TRBD2. The CDR3 covers 16 residues. The germline V gene has CDR1 SGHTA and CDR2 FQGNSA. V lost 0 bases to trimming and J lost 2 bases; unmatched junction nucleotides: 5. The CDR3 here is CASSLAGGGAPYEQYF. CDR3 nucleotide sequence: TGTGCCAGCAGCTTAGCAGGCGGGGGGGCCCCCTACGAGCAGTACTTC.

The rearrangement links TRBV28 to TRBJ1-1; maybe TRBD1 (5 bases). Germline CDR1 and CDR2: MDHEN and SYDVKM. Trimming shortened V by 6 bases and J by 0 bases, and 8 bases separated the two germline ends. This CDR3 spans 13 amino acids. The chain's CDR3 is CASRGVMNTEAFF. The CDR3 region has the DNA TGTGCCAGCAGAGGGGTTATGAACACTGAAGCTTTCTTT. Together with reference TRBV28 and TRBJ1-1, the CDR3 gives the full variable domain: DVKVTQSSRYLVKRTGEKVFLECVQDMDHENMFWYRQDPGLGLRLIYFSYDVKMKEKGDIPEGYSVSREKKERFSLILESASTNQTSMYLCASRGVMNTEAFFGQGTRLTVV.

This clone was counted only a few times. The rearrangement links TRBV14 to TRBJ1-5; 9 bases map to TRBD1. Germline assignment: CDR1 SGHDN and CDR2 FVKESK. V shed 4 bases and J 3 bases; nucleotides not matched to a gene: 16. The CDR3 sequence is 19 residues long. The CDR3 region has the DNA TGTGCCAGCAGCCGAGAGACACCGGACAGGGGCGAGGACAATCAGCCCCAGCATTTT. The encoded protein is CASSRETPDRGEDNQPQHF. The full variable domain, in which reference TRBV14 and TRBJ1-5 provide the parts outside the CDR3, is EAGVTQFPSHSVIEKGQTVTLRCDPISGHDNLYWYRRVMGKEIKFLLHFVKESKQDESGMPNNRFLAERTGGTYSTLKVQPAELEDSGVYFCASSRETPDRGEDNQPQHFGDGTRLSIL.

This rearrangement joins TRBV5-1 to TRBJ1-1; TRBD1 might be the D (5 bases). Trimming removed 1 base at V and 5 bases at J, with 15 bases between. The CDR3 is made up of 15 amino acids. The V gene's germline CDR1 is SGHRS and CDR2 YFSETQ. CDR3 sequence (DNA): TGCGCCAGCAGCTTGACGGGGGAGAGAGCGACTGAAGCTTTCTTT. Translating gives CASSLTGERATEAFF.

The rearrangement uses TRBV9 and TRBJ1-4; 7 bases fit TRBD1. The CDR3 length is 14 residues. Germline loops: CDR1 SGDLS, CDR2 YYNGEE. V lost 0 bases, J lost 6 bases, and 2 bases stayed unmatched. The CDR3: CASSVGQGYEKLFF. The CDR3 bases are TGTGCCAGCAGCGTAGGACAGGGTTATGAAAAACTGTTTTTT.

The chain has TRBV27 and TRBJ1-2, with D uncertain. Trimming pared 0 bases from V and 2 bases from J, leaving 16 bases between. Germline assignment: CDR1 MNHEY and CDR2 SMNVEV (reference sequence). The CDR3 spans 17 residues. DNA for the CDR3: TGTGCCAGCAGTTTATCCCCCAGCACAGCCTCAAACTATGGCTACACCTTC. Translating gives CASSLSPSTASNYGYTF.

This clone has more than one count but fewer than ten. The rearrangement uses TRBV6-5 and TRBJ1-2; D gene uncertain. Germline CDR1 and CDR2: MNHEY and SVGAGI. Trimming removed 6 bases from V and 4 bases from J, with 18 bases in between. This CDR3 comprises 15 residues. As DNA, the CDR3 is TGTGCCAGCAGCCGCGGCGACTCGGAGGTCTATGGCTACACCTTC. Translation gives CASSRGDSEVYGYTF.

The chain employs TRBV28 and TRBJ1-5; TRBD1 matches 7 bases. V was pared by 6 bases and J by 4 bases, with 15 bases of the junction left unmatched. The CDR3 spans 17 residues. From germline, CDR1 is MDHEN and CDR2 SYDVKM. CDR3 nucleotide sequence: TGTGCCAGCAGCCAAGTTCGTGCGTCAGGGGGGAATCAGCCCCAGCATTTT. Protein sequence: CASSQVRASGGNQPQHF.

This clone was counted once. CDR3 amino acids: CASSPDQRRYEQYF. The DNA for the CDR3 is TGTGCCAGCAGCCCAGACCAGAGGCGCTACGAGCAGTACTTC. The J gene is TRBJ2-7, the V gene TRBV28; D unresolved. Per the germline V gene, CDR1 is MDHEN and CDR2 is SYDVKM. V was shortened by 6 bases and J by 3 bases, with 15 bases between the two germline ends. This CDR3 is built from 14 residues.

The rearrangement links TRBV5-1 to TRBJ2-1, with 11 bases matching TRBD2. The CDR3 runs to 16 residues. Trimming cost V 2 bases and J 4 bases; bases outside gene matches: 5. Germline V CDR1 and CDR2: SGHRS, YFSETQ. The CDR3 region has the DNA TGCGCCAGCAGCTTTCTAACTAGCGGGAGTTACAATGAGCAGTTCTTC. Residues: CASSFLTSGSYNEQFF.

V and J are TRBV25-1 and TRBJ2-7; D unresolved. Germline V gene data show CDR1 as MGHDK and CDR2 as SYGVNS. V was pared by 4 bases and J by 3 bases, with 10 bases between. There are 13 residues in the CDR3. The CDR3 is CASSGHTFYEQYF. CDR3 DNA sequence: TGTGCCAGCAGTGGACACACGTTCTACGAGCAGTACTTC.

There are a few counts of this clone. The chain combines TRBV21-1 with TRBJ2-3; TRBD1, the D gene given by the table, was not confirmed from the DNA. TRBV21-1 has pseudogene status. CDR3 length equals 15 residues. CDR3 sequence: CASLQGPNRTDTQYF. The DNA of the CDR3 is TGTGCCAGTCTACAGGGTCCCAATAGGACAGATACGCAGTATTTT.

This rearrangement joins TRBV6-1 to TRBJ2-1; 8 nucleotides line up with TRBD1. The CDR3 sequence is 15 residues long. Trimming cost V 7 bases and J 2 bases; bases outside gene matches: 7. Germline V lookup: CDR1 MNHNS, CDR2 SASEGT. CDR3 bases: TGTGCCAGCACGCAATCGGGACAGGCCTACAATGAGCAGTTCTTC. It yields the protein CASTQSGQAYNEQFF.

The J gene is TRBJ1-2, the V gene TRBV28; maybe TRBD1 (5 bases). Trimming stripped 5 bases from V and 2 bases from J, with 12 bases between. The CDR3 is 14 amino acids. CDR1 and CDR2 (germline): MDHEN, SYDVKM. The CDR3 DNA reads TGTGCCAGCAGTACAAGTTGGGGCAACTATGGCTACACCTTC. Its translation is CASSTSWGNYGYTF.

The chain uses TRBV5-1 and TRBJ2-2; 8 nucleotides match TRBD2. The CDR3 runs to 16 residues. V lost 4 bases and J lost 3; bases outside the gene matches: 8. The germline V gene encodes CDR1 SGHRS and CDR2 YFSETQ. The CDR3 reads CASSRQSGGDTGELFF. For the CDR3, the DNA is TGCGCCAGCAGCCGTCAATCGGGAGGGGACACCGGGGAGCTGTTTTTT.

This chain links TRBV19 with TRBJ2-2; the D gene is possibly TRBD1 (6 bases). The CDR3 consists of 16 residues. CDR1 is LNHDA, CDR2 SQIVND, per germline (reference sequence). Trimming took off 1 base at V and 3 bases at J, with 12 bases between the two ends. The CDR3 sequence is CASSIGSTGYTGELFF. The CDR3 DNA is TGTGCCAGTAGTATAGGTTCAACAGGGTACACCGGGGAGCTGTTTTTT.

This clone appeared once. This sequence joins TRBV28 and TRBJ2-7; 10 bases match TRBD1. V gave up 2 bases and J gave up 2 bases; unmatched junction bases: 3. The CDR3 is 15 amino acids. Looked up from germline, CDR1 is MDHEN and CDR2 is SYDVKM. The CDR3 protein is CASSLGTGVPYEQYF. CDR3 in DNA: TGTGCCAGCAGTTTAGGGACAGGGGTACCCTACGAGCAGTACTTC.

The chain joins TRBV28 to TRBJ2-7; 12 nucleotides agree with TRBD1. The CDR3 spans 14 residues. CDR1 and CDR2 from the germline V gene are MDHEN and SYDVKM. J was trimmed by 6 bases and V by 6 bases; bases with no gene match: 6. The CDR3 reads CASSLRDRGPEQYF. CDR3 nucleotides: TGTGCCAGCAGCCTACGGGACAGGGGGCCCGAGCAGTACTTC.